A selection of T cell receptor beta chains follows, all from one sample in a study of cytomegalovirus exposure and HLA in healthy donors. Measured with immunoSEQ multiplex PCR; TCRdb has only the in-frame clones, and not every one. The repertoire table contains about 74,000 clones. The source material was PBMCs. All receptors derive from a female donor in good health and CMV-seropositive. The CDR3 runs from the conserved cysteine through the conserved F or W. A D gene is named only where the DNA matches it firmly.

j_call v_call d_call cdr3_nt cdr3_aa
TRBJ2-7 TRBV30 TRBD2 TGTGCCTGGAGCGAACGATTTCTGCGGGAGGGAGTGAACTACGAGCAGTACTTC CAWSERFLREGVNYEQYF
TRBJ2-7 TRBV6-5 TRBD1 TGTGCCAGCAGTCCTGAGGGGGCCCGAACTAACGAGCAGTACTTC CASSPEGARTNEQYF
TRBJ2-3 TRBV9 TRBD1 TGTGCCAGCAGCGAGCATAACAGGGGGCCCACAGATACGCAGTATTTT CASSEHNRGPTDTQYF
TRBJ2-7 TRBV2 TRBD1 TGTGCCAGCAGTCAGTCCCCGGACAGGAAAAATACCTACGAGCAGTACTTC CASSQSPDRKNTYEQYF
TRBJ2-7 TRBV6-5 . TGTGCCAGCAGTTACTCGGGGCAGACACAGCCTTACGAGCAGTACTTC CASSYSGQTQPYEQYF
TRBJ2-3 TRBV4-3 TRBD1 TGCGCCAGCAGCCAAGAGGACAGGGGGCCTAGCACAGATACGCAGTATTTT CASSQEDRGPSTDTQYF
TRBJ1-1 TRBV5-1 . TGCGCCAGCAGCAGTAGACCGGACAGACAGAACACTGAAGCTTTCTTT CASSSRPDRQNTEAFF
TRBJ2-3 TRBV5-4 TRBD2 TGTGCCAGCAGCTTAGCGGGGGGGACAGATACGCAGTATTTT CASSLAGGTDTQYF
TRBJ1-2 TRBV28 . TGTGCCAGCAGTTTACAGGGGTACTATGGCTACACCTTC CASSLQGYYGYTF
TRBJ1-6 TRBV19 . TGTGCCAGTAGTATAGCGGAGACGAGAGATTCACCCCTCCACTTT CASSIAETRDSPLHF
TRBJ2-7 TRBV27 TRBD1 TGTGCCAGCAGCCCACAGGGGTCTCCATCCTACGAGCAGTACTTC CASSPQGSPSYEQYF
TRBJ2-7 TRBV9 . TGTGCCAGCAGGGACAGCGAGCAGTACTTC CASRDSEQYF
TRBJ1-1 TRBV19 . TGTGCCAGTAGTATAGATAGGACACAGAACACTGAAGCTTTCTTT CASSIDRTQNTEAFF
TRBJ2-3 TRBV5-1 TRBD1 TGCGCCAGCCGGGTCGGACAGGGGCCAGATACGCAGTATTTT CASRVGQGPDTQYF
TRBJ2-5 TRBV7-9 . TGTGCCAGCAGCCAAGAACAGGGATCGGAAGAGACCCAGTACTTC CASSQEQGSEETQYF
TRBJ1-5 TRBV2 . TGTGCCAGCAGTGAGGTAGCGGATCAGCCCCAGCATTTT CASSEVADQPQHF
TRBJ1-6 TRBV16 TRBD1 TGTGCCAGCAGCCTTTCCACGGGACAGGGGTATTCACCCCTCCACTTT CASSLSTGQGYSPLHF
TRBJ2-1 TRBV9 . TGTGCCAGCAGCGGGGCCCGACAGATCAATGAGCAGTTCTTC CASSGARQINEQFF
TRBJ2-1 TRBV7-9 TRBD1 TGTGCCAGCAGCTTAGGTTCCCGGGACAGGGACAGTGAGCAGTTCTTC CASSLGSRDRDSEQFF
TRBJ1-2 TRBV18 . TGTGCCAGCTCACCTTTAGATATAACGGGAGAGGGCTACACCTTC CASSPLDITGEGYTF
TRBJ2-4 TRBV15 . TGTGCCACCAGCAGAGTGGGAGACATTCAGTACTTC CATSRVGDIQYF
TRBJ2-5 TRBV5-6 TRBD1 TGTGCCAGCAGCAGAACAGGGGTTCAAGAGACCCAGTACTTC CASSRTGVQETQYF
TRBJ1-1 TRBV29-1 TRBD1 TGCAGCGTGGCTGCCGGGACAGGGCACACTGAAGCTTTCTTT CSVAAGTGHTEAFF
TRBJ2-3 TRBV2 . TGTGCCAGCAGTGAATTGGCTAGCCCCGATACGCAGTATTTT CASSELASPDTQYF
TRBJ1-5 TRBV28 TRBD1 TGTGCCAGCAGTTCTACGGGACAGATCAATCAGCCCCAGCATTTT CASSSTGQINQPQHF
TRBJ1-5 TRBV18 TRBD1 TGTGCCAGCTCACCACGACAGGGGAAAGATCAGCCCCAGCATTTT CASSPRQGKDQPQHF
TRBJ1-2 TRBV25-1 . TGTGCCAGCAGTGAGCAGGGGCGCGGTAACTATGGCTACACCTTC CASSEQGRGNYGYTF
TRBJ2-5 TRBV7-8 . TGTGCCAGCAGCTTAGGAGGGTGGGGGGTCCAAGAGACCCAGTACTTC CASSLGGWGVQETQYF
TRBJ2-7 TRBV28 TRBD1 TGTGCCAGCAGTTCAATCCGGGACAGGGGTAGGGAGCAGTACTTC CASSSIRDRGREQYF
TRBJ1-1 TRBV18 . TGTGCCAGCAGTTCCGCGAGTCGGGGCACTGAAGCTTTCTTT CASSSASRGTEAFF
TRBJ1-1 TRBV5-6 TRBD1 TGTGCCAGCAGCCAAAGGGACAGGGGACGGAACACTGAAGCTTTCTTT CASSQRDRGRNTEAFF
TRBJ1-1 TRBV5-1 . TGCGCCAGCAGCTTCTCGGCCCGGGACACTGAAGCTTTCTTT CASSFSARDTEAFF
TRBJ1-1 TRBV6-1 . TGTGCCAGCAGTGATTACTCTGGGGGCAGGTCAAGGTGGGAAGCTTTCTTT CASSDYSGGRSRWEAFF
TRBJ1-2 TRBV10-3 . TGTGCCATCAGGGACGTTCAGGGGATAGGTAACTATGGCTACACCTTC CAIRDVQGIGNYGYTF
TRBJ2-7 TRBV21-1 . TGTGCCAGCAGCACCCCGAACAATTCGGACTTGAATTACTCCTACGAGCAGTACTTC CASSTPNNSDLNYSYEQYF
TRBJ2-3 TRBV14 . TGTGCCAGCAGCCCGTCCCGCACAGATACGCAGTATTTT CASSPSRTDTQYF
TRBJ2-2 TRBV7-2 TRBD1 TGTGCCAGCAGCTACGATGACAGGGCGAACACCGGGGAGCTGTTTTTT CASSYDDRANTGELFF
TRBJ2-7 TRBV6-1 . TGTGCCAGCAGTGAACCGAACAGCAGCTACGAGCAGTACTTC CASSEPNSSYEQYF
TRBJ1-6 TRBV9 TRBD1 TGTGCCAGCAGCGTAGGACAGGGGGGTTCACCCCTCCACTTT CASSVGQGGSPLHF
TRBJ2-3 TRBV9 . TGTGCCAGCAGCGGCCGGGACTCCTACACAGATACGCAGTATTTT CASSGRDSYTDTQYF
TRBJ1-1 TRBV5-6 . TGTGCCAGCAGTTTCCGGGCCGCCGGAGGTACTGAAGCTTTCTTT CASSFRAAGGTEAFF
TRBJ1-3 TRBV2 . TGTGCCAGCCTCGGGGGGAATTCTGGAAACACCATATATTTT CASLGGNSGNTIYF
TRBJ1-5 TRBV2 . TGTGCCAGCAGTGACTTCAGGGCTGGAGATCAGCCCCAGCATTTT CASSDFRAGDQPQHF
TRBJ2-1 TRBV9 . TGTGCCAGCAGCCTACAGCGGGCCCCCTCCTACAATGAGCAGTTCTTC CASSLQRAPSYNEQFF
TRBJ2-1 TRBV6-5 . TGTGCCAGCAGTTCCTCCACAGGGATTGAGCAGTTCTTC CASSSSTGIEQFF
TRBJ2-1 TRBV30 . TGTGCCTGGAGTGCTGTACTACCCTCCATCAATGAGCAGTTCTTC CAWSAVLPSINEQFF
TRBJ1-5 TRBV7-9 TRBD1 TGTGCCAGCAGCCCGGTGGGACAGAATCAGCCCCAGCATTTT CASSPVGQNQPQHF
TRBJ2-2 TRBV15 . TGTGCCACCAGCAGAGATCTAGAGGCCGGGGAGCTGTTTTTT CATSRDLEAGELFF